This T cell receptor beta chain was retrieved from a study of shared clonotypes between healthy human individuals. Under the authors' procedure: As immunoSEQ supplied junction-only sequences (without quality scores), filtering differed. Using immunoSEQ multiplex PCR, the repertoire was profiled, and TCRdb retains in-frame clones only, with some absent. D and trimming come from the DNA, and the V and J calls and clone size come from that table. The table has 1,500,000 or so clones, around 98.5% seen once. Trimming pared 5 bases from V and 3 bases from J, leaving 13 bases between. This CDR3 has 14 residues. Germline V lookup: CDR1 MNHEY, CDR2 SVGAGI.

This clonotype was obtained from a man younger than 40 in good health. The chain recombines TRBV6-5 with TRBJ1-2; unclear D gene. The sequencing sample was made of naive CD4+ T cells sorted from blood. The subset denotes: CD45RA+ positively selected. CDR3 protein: CASSPVPTYYGYTF. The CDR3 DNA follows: TGTGCCAGCAGTCCAGTCCCTACTTACTATGGCTACACCTTC.